This TCR beta chain was obtained from a study of blood T cell repertoires in COVID-19. Study-level background: The samples span acute and convalescent COVID-19 from the United States, Italy and Spain. PBMCs, B-cell-depleted T cells, or T cells were the source of the cDNA or gDNA that made up the material.

Repertoires were generated with immunoSEQ multiplex PCR, while TCRdb's copy carries only in-frame clones and drops some. The sample lists approximately 150,000 clones, roughly 85% occurring once. Germline trimming cut 5 bases from V and 0 bases from J; bases unmatched to any gene: 6. The germline V gene encodes CDR1 SGHTA and CDR2 FQGNSA. The CDR3 runs 15 residues. The receptor's source is a man between 65 and 85 years old with acute or convalescent COVID-19. Sequencing was carried out using peripheral blood. V is TRBV7-2 and J is TRBJ2-7; 8 bases line up with TRBD1. CDR3 protein: CASSKDRGTSYEQYF. DNA for the CDR3: TGTGCCAGCAGCAAAGACAGGGGTACCTCCTACGAGCAGTACTTC.